The 21 T cell receptor beta chains given below trace back to one sample, sequenced in a study of beta chain features in type 1 diabetes (dated by TCRdb to 2016 to 2019). Library creation used the immunoSEQ multiplex PCR assay. The High Capacity cDNA Reverse Transcription Kit was used to reverse transcribe all of the isolated RNA, meaning that expressed TCRB transcripts were what got sequenced. TCRdb took this table from immuneACCESS and kept in-frame rearrangements with V and J called. Such tables lack part of the clones; where checked against another copy, unresolved V genes explain under half of the gap, and the rest is unexplained. Within this sample are about 300,000 clones, with roughly 13% of them counted one time only. The leading ten clones occupy roughly 0.015% of the sample. For these receptors, no antigen is known. Summary of the overall study and its limitations: In all four CD4+ subsets, TCRB CDR3 length was moderately but significantly shorter in type 1 diabetes patients.

The specimen was naive CD4+ T cells from blood. The label giving this sample's cell subset or site can be read as: true naive CD4+ T cells. The receptors were sampled from a woman between 18 and 29 years old with type 1 diabetes.

The rearrangement uses TRBV7-2 and TRBJ2-3, with 9 bases identical to TRBD1. The CDR3 length is 14 residues. J lost 5 bases, V lost 5 bases, and 5 bases had no gene match. The V gene's germline CDR1 is SGHTA and CDR2 FQGNSA. The CDR3: CASSRQGEGDTQYF. CDR3 nucleotide sequence: TGTGCCAGCAGCAGACAGGGGGAAGGAGATACGCAGTATTTT.

This clone was counted a few times. The V and J genes are TRBV4-3 and TRBJ1-1; D remains unclear. Germline V gene sequence: CDR1 LGHNA, CDR2 YSLEER. Trimming cost V 3 bases and J 6 bases, with 17 bases left between them. The CDR3 extends over 15 amino acids. CDR3 DNA sequence: TGCGCCAGCAGCCATGCTATGATTCAACCCCCTGAAGCTTTCTTT. Translating gives CASSHAMIQPPEAFF.

This clone was seen a handful of times. This sequence joins TRBV2 and TRBJ2-4, with 7 bases lining up with TRBD1. Germline CDR1 is SNHLY and CDR2 is FYNNEI. This CDR3 region has 16 residues. Losses at the gene ends were 6 bases for V and 1 base for J; bases not matched to a gene: 9. CDR3 DNA: TGTGCCAGCAGGCTCAGACAGGGTTGGGCCAAAAACATTCAGTACTTC. Translating it yields CASRLRQGWAKNIQYF. Together with reference TRBV2 and TRBJ2-4, the CDR3 gives the full variable domain: EPEVTQTPSHQVTQMGQEVILRCVPISNHLYFYWYRQILGQKVEFLVSFYNNEISEKSEIFDDQFSVERPDGSNFTLKIRSTKLEDSAMYFCASRLRQGWAKNIQYFGAGTRLSVL.

The chain employs TRBV11-3 and TRBJ2-5; 10 bases fit TRBD2. Germline loops: CDR1 SGHNT, CDR2 YENEEA. Trimming at V came to 2 bases and at J to 3 bases, leaving 12 bases not matched to a gene. The CDR3 totals 18 residues. The DNA of the CDR3 is TGTGCCAGCAGCTTAACCTGGACTAGCGGCGGAGGGGAAGAGACCCAGTACTTC. Residues: CASSLTWTSGGGEETQYF.

Only a few counts were recorded for this clone. V usage is TRBV5-1 and J usage is TRBJ2-5, with 7 bases fitting TRBD2. The CDR3 totals 14 residues. In germline, CDR1 is SGHRS, CDR2 YFSETQ. V was clipped by 4 bases and J by 1 base; unmatched bases: 4. DNA for the CDR3: TGCGCCAGCAGCGACCCGGGGGGCCAAGAGACCCAGTACTTC. As protein: CASSDPGGQETQYF.

The rearrangement uses TRBV5-1 and TRBJ2-7, with TRBD2 matching over 10 bases. CDR3 length equals 15 residues. Trimming cost V 4 bases and J 5 bases; bases outside gene matches: 9. Germline V CDR1 and CDR2: SGHRS, YFSETQ. CDR3 sequence reads: CASSPSSGSNHEQYF. DNA of the CDR3: TGCGCCAGCAGCCCCTCTAGCGGGAGCAACCACGAGCAGTACTTC.

The chain combines TRBV5-1 with TRBJ2-5, with D tentatively TRBD2 (6 bases). The CDR3 consists of 16 residues. CDR1 and CDR2 (germline): SGHRS, YFSETQ. The V end lost 0 bases, the J end lost 3 bases, and 15 bases lay between the germline ends. The CDR3 DNA reads TGCGCCAGCAGCTTGGAAGGAGGGGCCCTTAAAGAGACCCAGTACTTC. Translating gives CASSLEGGALKETQYF.

The CDR3 loop is CASSMGQGDNQPQHF. The CDR3 nucleotides read TGTGCCAGCAGCATGGGACAGGGGGACAATCAGCCCCAGCATTTT. This chain uses TRBV11-3 with TRBJ1-5, with 11 bases that match TRBD1. The CDR3 loop spans 15 amino acids. Per the germline V gene, CDR1 is SGHNT and CDR2 is YENEEA. V lost 5 bases and J lost 3; bases outside the gene matches: 3.

The chain combines TRBV19 with TRBJ1-1; D call uncertain. Germline CDR1 and CDR2: LNHDA and SQIVND (reference sequence). The ends were cut back, 7 bases at V and 2 bases at J, with 8 bases in the middle. The CDR3 sequence is 12 residues long. This CDR3 is CASMRRNTEAFF. The CDR3, as DNA: TGTGCCAGTATGAGAAGAAACACTGAAGCTTTCTTT.

The V and J genes are TRBV29-1 and TRBJ2-5; 7 bases line up with TRBD2. CDR3 length: 14 residues. With 3 bases clipped from V and 2 bases from J, the junction kept 6 bases outside the gene matches. Germline CDR1 reads SQVTM; CDR2 reads ANQGSEA. This CDR3 reads CSVEISGIQETQYF. The CDR3 nucleotides read TGCAGCGTTGAGATAAGCGGGATACAAGAGACCCAGTACTTC.

J is TRBJ2-6 and V is TRBV6-5; TRBD1 might be the D (5 bases). The germline CDR1 and CDR2 sequences are MNHEY and SVGAGI. V lost 5 bases and J 3 bases, leaving 8 bases between the germline ends. There are 14 residues in the CDR3. The CDR3 here is CASSKGVGANVLTF. The CDR3 coding sequence is TGTGCCAGCAGTAAAGGGGTTGGGGCCAACGTCCTGACTTTC.

The chain employs TRBV28 and TRBJ2-3, with TRBD2 matching over 11 bases. The J segment lost 4 bases and the V segment lost 5 bases, leaving 2 bases of the junction unmatched. CDR3 length: 14 residues. CDR1 is MDHEN and CDR2 is SYDVKM in the germline V gene. The CDR3 DNA sequence: TGTGCCAGCAGTCTACTAGCGGGAGCAGATACGCAGTATTTT. As protein: CASSLLAGADTQYF.

V is TRBV28 and J is TRBJ1-5; D unclear. V was trimmed by 5 bases and J by 5 bases, leaving 22 bases between them. Germline V gives CDR1 MDHEN, CDR2 SYDVKM. The CDR3 is made up of 17 amino acids. CDR3 coding DNA: TGTGCCAGCAGTCCCGTTGGCGGGTCCTTAAATTATCAGCCCCAGCATTTT. As protein: CASSPVGGSLNYQPQHF. Combining the CDR3 with reference TRBV28 and TRBJ1-5 gives the whole variable domain DVKVTQSSRYLVKRTGEKVFLECVQDMDHENMFWYRQDPGLGLRLIYFSYDVKMKEKGDIPEGYSVSREKKERFSLILESASTNQTSMYLCASSPVGGSLNYQPQHFGDGTRLSIL.

In this sample, this clone turned up a few times. The rearrangement links TRBV2 to TRBJ2-3, with D possibly being TRBD2 (6 bases). The CDR3 loop spans 14 amino acids. V was cut by 5 bases and J by 1 base, with 10 bases left in between. Germline CDR1 and CDR2: SNHLY and FYNNEI. CDR3 DNA sequence: TGTGCCAGCAGTTCACGGAGGGGCACAGATACGCAGTATTTT. It translates to CASSSRRGTDTQYF.

The V call is TRBV29-1, the J call TRBJ2-3, with 11 bases that match TRBD2. CDR3 length: 16 amino acids. Germline V gene lookup returns CDR1 SQVTM and CDR2 ANQGSEA. Losses at the gene ends were 1 base for V and 2 bases for J; bases not matched to a gene: 5. In DNA form, the CDR3 reads TGCAGCGTTGAAGCCACTAGCGGGAGTTTCACAGATACGCAGTATTTT. Residues: CSVEATSGSFTDTQYF.

This chain connects TRBV10-3 to TRBJ2-4; perhaps TRBD1 as D (6 bases). The length of the CDR3 is 13 residues. V was clipped by 4 bases and J by 6 bases, with 10 bases between them. CDR1 and CDR2 from the germline V gene are ENHRY and SYGVKD. The CDR3 sequence: CAISVDRANIQYF. Written as DNA, the CDR3 is TGTGCCATCAGTGTGGACAGAGCAAACATTCAGTACTTC.

This clone came up a few times. The J gene is TRBJ2-1, the V gene TRBV27, with a tentative D call TRBD2 (6 bases). Germline V gene sequence: CDR1 MNHEY, CDR2 SMNVEV (reference sequence). The CDR3 is 15 amino acids. V shed 5 bases and J shed 5 bases, with 16 bases lying between them. CDR3 in amino acids: CASSRGSGRHNEQFF. The DNA of the CDR3 is TGTGCCAGCAGTCGGGGTAGCGGCCGTCACAATGAGCAGTTCTTC.

This chain links TRBV4-1 with TRBJ2-1; 11 nucleotides align to TRBD1. CDR3 length equals 16 residues. V shed 4 bases and J 7 bases; nucleotides not matched to a gene: 9. Germline values: CDR1 MGHRA, CDR2 YSYEKL. The chain's CDR3 is CASSRIGQGARNEQFF. The CDR3 nucleotides read TGCGCCAGCAGCCGGATAGGACAGGGGGCGAGGAATGAGCAGTTCTTC.

This clone was recorded a few times. The V and J genes are TRBV30 and TRBJ1-1; a possible D gene is TRBD1 (5 bases). V gave up 2 bases and J gave up 1 base, with 8 bases separating them. The CDR3 is 13 amino acids. Germline V lookup: CDR1 GTSNPN, CDR2 SVGIG (reference sequence). CDR3 in amino acids: CAWSRGGNTEAFF. CDR3 in DNA: TGTGCCTGGAGTCGGGGGGGGAACACTGAAGCTTTCTTT.

The rearrangement uses TRBV5-4 and TRBJ2-5; the match to TRBD1 covers 9 bases. Germline V lookup: CDR1 SGHNT, CDR2 YYREEE (reference sequence). With V trimmed by 3 bases and J by 7 bases, 7 bases remained unmatched. The CDR3 length is 14 residues. CDR3 region: CASSSWTGAGTQYF. The CDR3 nucleotides read TGTGCCAGCAGCTCCTGGACAGGGGCTGGGACCCAGTACTTC.

The genes are TRBV30 and TRBJ2-5, with TRBD1 matching over 7 bases. Germline CDR1 GTSNPN, CDR2 SVGIG (reference sequence). Losses at the gene ends were 0 bases for V and 4 bases for J; bases not matched to a gene: 2. CDR3 length equals 13 residues. For the CDR3, the DNA is TGTGCCTGGAGTGTACAGGGGCCAGAGACCCAGTACTTC. It codes for CAWSVQGPETQYF.